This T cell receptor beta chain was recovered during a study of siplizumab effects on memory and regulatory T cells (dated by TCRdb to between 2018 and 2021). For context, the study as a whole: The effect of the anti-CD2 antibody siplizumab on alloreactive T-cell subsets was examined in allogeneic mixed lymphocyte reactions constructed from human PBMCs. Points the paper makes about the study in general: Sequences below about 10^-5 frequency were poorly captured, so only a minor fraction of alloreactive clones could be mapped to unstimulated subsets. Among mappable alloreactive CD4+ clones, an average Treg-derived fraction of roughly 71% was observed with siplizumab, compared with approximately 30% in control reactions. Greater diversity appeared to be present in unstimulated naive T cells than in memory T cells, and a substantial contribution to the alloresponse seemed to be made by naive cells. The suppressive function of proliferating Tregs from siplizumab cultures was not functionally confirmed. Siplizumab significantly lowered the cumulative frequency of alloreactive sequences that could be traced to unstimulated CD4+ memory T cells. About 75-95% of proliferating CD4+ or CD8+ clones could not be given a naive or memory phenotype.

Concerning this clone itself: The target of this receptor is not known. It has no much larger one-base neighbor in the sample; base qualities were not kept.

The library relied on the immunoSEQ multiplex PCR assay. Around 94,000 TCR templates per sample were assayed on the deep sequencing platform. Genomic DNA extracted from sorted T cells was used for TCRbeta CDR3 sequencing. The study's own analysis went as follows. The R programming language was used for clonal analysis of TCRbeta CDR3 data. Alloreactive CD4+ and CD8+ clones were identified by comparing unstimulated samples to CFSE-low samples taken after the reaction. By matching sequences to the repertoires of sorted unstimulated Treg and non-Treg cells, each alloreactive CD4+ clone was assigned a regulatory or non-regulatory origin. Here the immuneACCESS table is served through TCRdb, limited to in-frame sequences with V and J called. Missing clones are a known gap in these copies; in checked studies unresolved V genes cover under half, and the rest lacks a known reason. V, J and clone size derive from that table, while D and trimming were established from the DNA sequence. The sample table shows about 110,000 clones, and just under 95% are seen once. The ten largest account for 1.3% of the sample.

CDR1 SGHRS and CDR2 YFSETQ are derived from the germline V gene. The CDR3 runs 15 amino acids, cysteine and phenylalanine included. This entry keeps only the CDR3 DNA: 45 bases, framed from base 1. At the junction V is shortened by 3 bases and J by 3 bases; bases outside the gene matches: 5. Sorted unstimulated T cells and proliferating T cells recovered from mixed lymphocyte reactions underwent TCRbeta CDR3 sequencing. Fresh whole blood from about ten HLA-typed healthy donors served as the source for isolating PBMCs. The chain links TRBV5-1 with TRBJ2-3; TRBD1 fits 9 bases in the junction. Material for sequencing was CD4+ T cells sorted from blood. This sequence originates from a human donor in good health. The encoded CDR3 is CASSSQGARTDTQYF. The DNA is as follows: TGCGCCAGCAGCTCACAGGGGGCTCGGACAGATACGCAGTATTTT.